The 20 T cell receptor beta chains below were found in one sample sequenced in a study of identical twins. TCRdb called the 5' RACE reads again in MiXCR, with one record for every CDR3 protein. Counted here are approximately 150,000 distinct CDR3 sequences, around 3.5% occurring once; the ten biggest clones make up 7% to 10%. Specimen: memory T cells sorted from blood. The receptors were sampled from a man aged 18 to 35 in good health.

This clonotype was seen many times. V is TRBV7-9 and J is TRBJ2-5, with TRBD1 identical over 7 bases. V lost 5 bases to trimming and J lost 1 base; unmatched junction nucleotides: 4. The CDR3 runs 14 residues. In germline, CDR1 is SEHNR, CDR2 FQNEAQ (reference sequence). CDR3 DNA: TGTGCCAGCAGCGAAGGGACAGCCCAAGAGACCCAGTACTTC. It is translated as CASSEGTAQETQYF.

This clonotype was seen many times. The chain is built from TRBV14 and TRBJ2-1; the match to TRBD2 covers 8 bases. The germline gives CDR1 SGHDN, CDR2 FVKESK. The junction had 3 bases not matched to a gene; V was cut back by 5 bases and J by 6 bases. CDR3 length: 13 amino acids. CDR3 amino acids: CASSKAGANEQFF. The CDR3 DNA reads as TGTGCCAGCAGCAAAGCGGGGGCCAATGAGCAGTTCTTC.

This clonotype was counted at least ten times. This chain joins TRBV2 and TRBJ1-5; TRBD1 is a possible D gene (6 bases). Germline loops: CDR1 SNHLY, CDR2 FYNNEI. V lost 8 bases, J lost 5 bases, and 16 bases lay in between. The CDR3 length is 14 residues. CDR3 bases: TGTGCCAGCGCCCTAAGGGGGTGGGATCAGCCCCAGCATTTT. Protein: CASALRGWDQPQHF. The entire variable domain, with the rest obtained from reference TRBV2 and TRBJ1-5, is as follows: EPEVTQTPSHQVTQMGQEVILRCVPISNHLYFYWYRQILGQKVEFLVSFYNNEISEKSEIFDDQFSVERPDGSNFTLKIRSTKLEDSAMYFCASALRGWDQPQHFGDGTRLSIL.

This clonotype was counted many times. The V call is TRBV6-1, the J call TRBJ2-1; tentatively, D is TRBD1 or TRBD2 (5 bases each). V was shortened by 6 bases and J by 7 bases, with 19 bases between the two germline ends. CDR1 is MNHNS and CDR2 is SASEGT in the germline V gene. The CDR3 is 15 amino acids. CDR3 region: CASSKSGTLNNEQFF. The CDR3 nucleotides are TGTGCCAGCAGCAAATCCGGGACCCTCAATAATGAGCAGTTCTTC.

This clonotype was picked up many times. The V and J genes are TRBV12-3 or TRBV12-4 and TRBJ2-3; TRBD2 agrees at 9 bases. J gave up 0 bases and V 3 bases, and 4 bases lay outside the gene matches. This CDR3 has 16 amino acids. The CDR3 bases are TGTGCCAGCAGTTTGGCGGGAGGGAGGAGCACAGATACGCAGTATTTT. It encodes CASSLAGGRSTDTQYF.

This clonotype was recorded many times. The CDR3 sequence is CASSEAGTGLTGELFF. Written as DNA, the CDR3 is TGCGCCAGCAGTGAAGCCGGGACAGGTCTTACCGGGGAGCTGTTTTTT. V and J are TRBV5-1 and TRBJ2-2; 8 bases match TRBD1. The germline CDR1 and CDR2 sequences are SGHRS and YFSETQ. This CDR3 is built from 16 residues. After removal of 5 bases from V and 5 bases from J, the junction contained 11 bases not matched to a gene.

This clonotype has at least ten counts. The CDR3 DNA reads TGTGCCTGGAGCGGGACGAGTTGGACCGGGGAGCTGTTTTTT. It is translated as CAWSGTSWTGELFF. This sequence joins TRBV30 and TRBJ2-2; D tentatively reads TRBD1 or TRBD2 (5 bases each). This CDR3 region has 14 residues. CDR1 and CDR2 from the germline V gene are GTSNPN and SVGIG (reference sequence). V dropped 3 bases and J dropped 5 bases, with 13 bases sitting between them.

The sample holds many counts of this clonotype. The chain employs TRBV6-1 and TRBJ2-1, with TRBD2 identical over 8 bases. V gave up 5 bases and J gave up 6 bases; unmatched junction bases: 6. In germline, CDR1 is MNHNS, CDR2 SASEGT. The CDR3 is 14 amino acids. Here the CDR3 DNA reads TGTGCCAGCAGTCCGGGACTAGAATCCAATGAGCAGTTCTTC. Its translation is CASSPGLESNEQFF.

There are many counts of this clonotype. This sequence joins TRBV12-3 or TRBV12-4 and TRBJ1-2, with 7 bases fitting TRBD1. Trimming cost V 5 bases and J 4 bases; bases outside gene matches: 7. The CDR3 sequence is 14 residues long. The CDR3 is CASSQQSGGYGYTF. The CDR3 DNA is TGTGCCAGCAGTCAACAGTCAGGGGGCTATGGCTACACCTTC.

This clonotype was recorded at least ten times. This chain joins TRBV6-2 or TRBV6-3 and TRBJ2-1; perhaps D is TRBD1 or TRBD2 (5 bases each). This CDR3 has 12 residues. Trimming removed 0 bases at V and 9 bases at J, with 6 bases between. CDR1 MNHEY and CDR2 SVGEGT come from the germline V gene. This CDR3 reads CASSYSRGEQFF. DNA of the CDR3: TGTGCCAGCAGTTACTCGAGGGGTGAGCAGTTCTTC.

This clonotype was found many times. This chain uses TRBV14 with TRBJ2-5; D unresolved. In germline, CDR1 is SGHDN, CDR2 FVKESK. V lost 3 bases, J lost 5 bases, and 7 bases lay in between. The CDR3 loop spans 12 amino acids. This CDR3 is CASSHRAETQYF. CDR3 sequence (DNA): TGTGCCAGCAGCCATCGGGCGGAGACCCAGTACTTC.

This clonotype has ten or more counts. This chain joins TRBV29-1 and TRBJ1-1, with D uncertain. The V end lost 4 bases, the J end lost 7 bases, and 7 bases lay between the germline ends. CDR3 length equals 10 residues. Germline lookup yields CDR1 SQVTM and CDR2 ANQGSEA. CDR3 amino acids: CSVGEVEAFF. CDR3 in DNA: TGCAGCGTTGGGGAGGTTGAAGCTTTCTTT.

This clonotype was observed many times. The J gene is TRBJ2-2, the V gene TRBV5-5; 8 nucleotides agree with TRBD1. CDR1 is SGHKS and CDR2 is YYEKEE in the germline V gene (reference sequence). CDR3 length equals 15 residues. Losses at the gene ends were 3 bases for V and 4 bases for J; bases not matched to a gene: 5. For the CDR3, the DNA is TGTGCCAGCAGCTCGGACAGGGTTACCACCGGGGAGCTGTTTTTT. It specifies CASSSDRVTTGELFF.

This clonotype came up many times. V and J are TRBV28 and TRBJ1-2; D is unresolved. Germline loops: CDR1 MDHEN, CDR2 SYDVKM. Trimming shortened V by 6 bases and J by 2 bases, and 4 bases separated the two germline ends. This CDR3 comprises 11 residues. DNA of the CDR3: TGTGCCAGCAGGGTCAACTATGGCTACACCTTC. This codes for CASRVNYGYTF.

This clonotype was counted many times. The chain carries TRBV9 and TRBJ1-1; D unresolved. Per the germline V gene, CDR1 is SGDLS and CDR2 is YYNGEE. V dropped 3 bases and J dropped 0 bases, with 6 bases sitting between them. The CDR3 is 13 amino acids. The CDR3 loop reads CASSARMNTEAFF. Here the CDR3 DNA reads TGTGCCAGCAGCGCTCGGATGAACACTGAAGCTTTCTTT.

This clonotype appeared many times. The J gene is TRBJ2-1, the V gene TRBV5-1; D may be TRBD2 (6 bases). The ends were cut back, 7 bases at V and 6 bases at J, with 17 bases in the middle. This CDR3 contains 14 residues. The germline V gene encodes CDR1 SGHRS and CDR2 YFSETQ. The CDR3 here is CASLETRGFNEQFF. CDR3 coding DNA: TGCGCCAGCTTGGAGACTAGGGGATTCAATGAGCAGTTCTTC. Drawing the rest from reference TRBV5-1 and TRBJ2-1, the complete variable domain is KAGVTQTPRYLIKTRGQQVTLSCSPISGHRSVSWYQQTPGQGLQFLFEYFSETQRNKGNFPGRFSGRQFSNSRSEMNVSTLELGDSALYLCASLETRGFNEQFFGPGTRLTVL.

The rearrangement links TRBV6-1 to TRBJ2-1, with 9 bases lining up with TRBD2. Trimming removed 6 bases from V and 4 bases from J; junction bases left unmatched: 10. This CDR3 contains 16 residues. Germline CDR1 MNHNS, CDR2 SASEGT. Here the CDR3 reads CASSPSGEAFYNEQFF. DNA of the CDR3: TGTGCCAGCAGCCCTAGCGGGGAGGCCTTTTACAATGAGCAGTTCTTC.

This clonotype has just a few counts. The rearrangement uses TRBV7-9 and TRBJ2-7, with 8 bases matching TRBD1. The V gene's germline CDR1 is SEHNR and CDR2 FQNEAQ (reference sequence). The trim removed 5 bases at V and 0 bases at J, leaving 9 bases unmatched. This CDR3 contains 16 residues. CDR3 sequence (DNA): TGTGCCAGCAGCATAGGACAGGGATTCAGCTCCTACGAGCAGTACGTC. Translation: CASSIGQGFSSYEQYV.

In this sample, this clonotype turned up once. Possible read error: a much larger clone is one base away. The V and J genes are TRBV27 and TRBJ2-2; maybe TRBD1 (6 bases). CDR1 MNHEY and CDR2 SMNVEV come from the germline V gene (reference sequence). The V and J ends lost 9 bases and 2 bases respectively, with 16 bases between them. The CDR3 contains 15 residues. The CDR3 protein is CARRTTGTNTGELFF. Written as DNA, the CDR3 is TGTGCCAGAAGGACCACCGGGACAAACACCGGGGAGCTGTTTTTT.

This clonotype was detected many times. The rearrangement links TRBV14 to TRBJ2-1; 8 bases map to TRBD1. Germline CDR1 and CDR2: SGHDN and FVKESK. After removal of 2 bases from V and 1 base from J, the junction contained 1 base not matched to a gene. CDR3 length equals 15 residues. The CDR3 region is CASSQNRGSYNEQFF. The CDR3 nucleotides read TGTGCCAGCAGCCAAAACAGGGGGTCCTACAATGAGCAGTTCTTC.